This T cell receptor beta chain was obtained from a study of T cell changes during pregnancy in multiple sclerosis. Data came from immunoSEQ multiplex PCR; TCRdb stores just in-frame clones and leaves some out. Of tens of thousands of clones listed, roughly nine tenths are singletons. The CDR3 extends over 15 amino acids. Germline lookup yields CDR1 SGHDT and CDR2 YYEEEE. With 0 bases clipped from V and 4 bases from J, the junction kept 4 bases outside the gene matches. This clone has just one count. V usage is TRBV5-6 and J usage is TRBJ1-1, with 9 bases lining up with TRBD1. Source: CD4+ T cells from peripheral blood mononuclear cells, taken in the first trimester of pregnancy. This receptor was taken from a female donor with multiple sclerosis, enrolled in a pregnancy study. CDR3: CASSLDRGLGTEAFF. For the CDR3, the DNA is TGTGCCAGCAGCTTGGACAGGGGGCTTGGCACTGAAGCTTTCTTT.